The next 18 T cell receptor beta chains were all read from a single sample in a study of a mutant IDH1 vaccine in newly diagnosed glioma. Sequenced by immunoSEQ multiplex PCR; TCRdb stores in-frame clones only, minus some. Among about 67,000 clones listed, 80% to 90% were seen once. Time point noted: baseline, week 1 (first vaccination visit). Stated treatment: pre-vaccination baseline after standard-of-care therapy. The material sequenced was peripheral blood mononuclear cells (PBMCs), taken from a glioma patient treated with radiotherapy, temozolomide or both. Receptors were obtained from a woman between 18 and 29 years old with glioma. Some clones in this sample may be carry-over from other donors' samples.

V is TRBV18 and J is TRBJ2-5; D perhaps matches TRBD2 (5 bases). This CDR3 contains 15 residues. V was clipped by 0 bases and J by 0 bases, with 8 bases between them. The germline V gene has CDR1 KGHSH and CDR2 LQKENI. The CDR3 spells CASSPPGSDQETQYF. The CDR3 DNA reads TGTGCCAGCTCACCACCGGGTAGCGACCAAGAGACCCAGTACTTC.

This CDR3 reads CASSLALAGELFF. CDR3 sequence (DNA): TGTGCCAGCAGCTTGGCTCTAGCCGGGGAGCTGTTTTTT. The rearrangement uses TRBV5-4 and TRBJ2-2; the D is unclear. The CDR3 totals 13 residues. CDR1 SGHNT and CDR2 YYREEE come from the germline V gene (reference sequence). The ends were cut back, 0 bases at V and 6 bases at J, with 6 bases in the middle.

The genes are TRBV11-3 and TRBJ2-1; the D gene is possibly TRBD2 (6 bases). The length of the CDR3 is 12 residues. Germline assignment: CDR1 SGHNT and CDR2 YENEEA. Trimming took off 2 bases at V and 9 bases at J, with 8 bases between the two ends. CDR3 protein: CASSLRTTEQFF. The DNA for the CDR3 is TGTGCCAGCAGCTTAAGGACTACTGAGCAGTTCTTC.

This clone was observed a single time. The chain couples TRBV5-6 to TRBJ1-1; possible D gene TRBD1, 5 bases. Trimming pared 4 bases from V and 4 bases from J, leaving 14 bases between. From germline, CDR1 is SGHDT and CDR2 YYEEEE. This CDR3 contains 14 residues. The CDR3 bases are TGTGCCAGCAGCCCGGGACGCGGGATCACTGAAGCTTTCTTT. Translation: CASSPGRGITEAFF.

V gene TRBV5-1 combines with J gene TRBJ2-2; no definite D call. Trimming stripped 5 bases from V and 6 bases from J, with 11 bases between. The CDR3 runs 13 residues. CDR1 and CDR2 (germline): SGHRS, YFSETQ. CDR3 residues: CASSVARAGELFF. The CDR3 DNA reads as TGCGCCAGCAGTGTAGCTCGGGCCGGGGAGCTGTTTTTT.

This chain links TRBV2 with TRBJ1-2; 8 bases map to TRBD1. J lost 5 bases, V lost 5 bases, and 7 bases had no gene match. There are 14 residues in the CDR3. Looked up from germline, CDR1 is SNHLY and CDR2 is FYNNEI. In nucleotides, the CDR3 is TGTGCCAGCAGTTCGGACAGGGTGGGATATGGCTACACCTTC. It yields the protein CASSSDRVGYGYTF.

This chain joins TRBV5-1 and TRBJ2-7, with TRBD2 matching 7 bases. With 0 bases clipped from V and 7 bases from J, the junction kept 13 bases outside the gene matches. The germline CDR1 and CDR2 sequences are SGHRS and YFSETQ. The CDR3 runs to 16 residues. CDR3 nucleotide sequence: TGCGCCAGCAGCTTGGGGCAAGCTAGCGGAGCCAAAGAGCAGTACTTC. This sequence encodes CASSLGQASGAKEQYF.

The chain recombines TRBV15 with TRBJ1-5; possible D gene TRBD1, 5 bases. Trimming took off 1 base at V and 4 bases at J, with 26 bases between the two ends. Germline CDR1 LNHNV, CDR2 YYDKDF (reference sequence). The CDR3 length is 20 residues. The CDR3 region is CATSRGVPGLSRWSNQPQHF. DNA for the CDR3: TGTGCCACCAGCAGAGGTGTCCCAGGGCTGAGCCGATGGTCAAATCAGCCCCAGCATTTT.

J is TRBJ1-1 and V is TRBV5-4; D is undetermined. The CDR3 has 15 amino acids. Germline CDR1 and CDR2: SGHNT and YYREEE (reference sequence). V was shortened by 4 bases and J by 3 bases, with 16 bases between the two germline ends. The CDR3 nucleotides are TGTGCCAGCAGCGCAGAGGGAGTAAGGGACACTGAAGCTTTCTTT. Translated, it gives CASSAEGVRDTEAFF.

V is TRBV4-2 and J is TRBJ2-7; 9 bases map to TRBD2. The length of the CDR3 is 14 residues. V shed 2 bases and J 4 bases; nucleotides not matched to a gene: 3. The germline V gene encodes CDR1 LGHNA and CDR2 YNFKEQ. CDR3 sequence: CASSQQRGVYEQYF. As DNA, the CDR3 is TGTGCCAGCAGCCAACAGCGGGGGGTTTACGAGCAGTACTTC.

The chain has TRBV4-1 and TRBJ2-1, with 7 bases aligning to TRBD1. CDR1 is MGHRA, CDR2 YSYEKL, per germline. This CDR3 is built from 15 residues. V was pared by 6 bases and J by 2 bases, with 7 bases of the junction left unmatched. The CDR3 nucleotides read TGCGCCAGCAGTTTTCAGGGGGTCCCCTACAATGAGCAGTTCTTC. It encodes CASSFQGVPYNEQFF.

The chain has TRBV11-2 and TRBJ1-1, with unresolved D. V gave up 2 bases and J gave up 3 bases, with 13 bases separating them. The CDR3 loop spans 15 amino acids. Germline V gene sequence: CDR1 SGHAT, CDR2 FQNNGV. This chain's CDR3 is CASSLMRAVDTEAFF. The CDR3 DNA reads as TGTGCCAGCAGCTTAATGCGGGCTGTAGACACTGAAGCTTTCTTT.

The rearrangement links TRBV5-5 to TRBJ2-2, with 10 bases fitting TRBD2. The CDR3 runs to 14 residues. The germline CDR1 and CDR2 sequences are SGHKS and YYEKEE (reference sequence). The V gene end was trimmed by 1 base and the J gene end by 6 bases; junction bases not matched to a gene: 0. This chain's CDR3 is CASSLTSGAGELFF. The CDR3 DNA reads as TGTGCCAGCAGCTTGACTAGCGGGGCCGGGGAGCTGTTTTTT.

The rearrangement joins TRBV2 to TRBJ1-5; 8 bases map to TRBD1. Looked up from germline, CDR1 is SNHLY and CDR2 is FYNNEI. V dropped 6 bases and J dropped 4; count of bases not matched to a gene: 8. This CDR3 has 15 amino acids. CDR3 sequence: CASSLGRGPNQPQHF. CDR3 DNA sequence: TGTGCCAGCAGCCTCGGCAGGGGGCCAAATCAGCCCCAGCATTTT.

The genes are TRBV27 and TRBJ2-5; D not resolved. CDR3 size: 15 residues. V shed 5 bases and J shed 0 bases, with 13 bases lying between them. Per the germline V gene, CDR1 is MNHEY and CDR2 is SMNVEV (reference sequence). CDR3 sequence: CASSPTWLHQETQYF. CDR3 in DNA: TGTGCCAGCAGTCCCACGTGGCTGCACCAAGAGACCCAGTACTTC.

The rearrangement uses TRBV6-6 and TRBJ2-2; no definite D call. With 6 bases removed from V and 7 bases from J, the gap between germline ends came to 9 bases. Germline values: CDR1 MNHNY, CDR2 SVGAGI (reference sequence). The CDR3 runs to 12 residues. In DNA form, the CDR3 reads TGTGCCAGCAGGCTCGAGGTCGGGGAGCTGTTTTTT. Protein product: CASRLEVGELFF.

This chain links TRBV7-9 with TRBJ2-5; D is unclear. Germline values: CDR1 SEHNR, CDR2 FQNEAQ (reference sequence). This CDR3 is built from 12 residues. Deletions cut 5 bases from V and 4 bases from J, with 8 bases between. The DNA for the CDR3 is TGTGCCAGCAGCCTCTCCGGAGAGACCCAGTACTTC. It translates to CASSLSGETQYF. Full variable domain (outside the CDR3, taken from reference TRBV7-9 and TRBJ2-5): DTGVSQNPRHKITKRGQNVTFRCDPISEHNRLYWYRQTLGQGPEFLTYFQNEAQLEKSRLLSDRFSAERPKGSFSTLEIQRTEQGDSAMYLCASSLSGETQYFGPGTRLLVL.

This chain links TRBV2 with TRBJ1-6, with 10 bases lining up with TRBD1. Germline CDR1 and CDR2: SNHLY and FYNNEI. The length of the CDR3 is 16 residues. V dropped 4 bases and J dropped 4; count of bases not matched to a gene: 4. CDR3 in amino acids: CASSGGGQGYNSPLHF. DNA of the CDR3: TGTGCCAGCAGTGGGGGGGGACAGGGGTATAATTCACCCCTCCACTTT.